These 5 T cell receptor beta chains came from one sample sequenced in a study of shared clonotypes between healthy human individuals. Sequenced by immunoSEQ multiplex PCR; TCRdb stores in-frame clones only, minus some. The data contain 2 million to 2.5 million clones, around 93% of them singletons. The sample taken for sequencing was naive CD4+ T cells from PBMCs. The subset here: CD45RA+ positively selected. These receptors were obtained from a man between 18 and 35 years old in good health. Some clones in this sample may be carry-over from other donors' samples.

The CDR3 loop reads CASRGAIRVQYF. CDR3 nucleotides: TGTGCCAGCCGAGGGGCAATTCGTGTGCAGTACTTC. The V and J genes are TRBV28 and TRBJ2-7; D may be TRBD1 or TRBD2 (5 bases each). Germline CDR1 MDHEN, CDR2 SYDVKM. The CDR3 covers 12 residues. V was cut by 8 bases and J by 9 bases, with 17 bases left in between.

This chain connects TRBV5-4 to TRBJ1-1; the D gene is possibly TRBD1 (6 bases). V gave up 4 bases and J gave up 13 bases, with 14 bases separating them. CDR1 and CDR2 from the germline V gene are SGHNT and YYREEE (reference sequence). The CDR3 length is 11 residues. Here the CDR3 DNA reads TGTGCCAGCAGCCTACGAGGGGGAGTTTTCTTT. Translation gives CASSLRGGVFF. The full variable domain, completed using reference TRBV5-4 and TRBJ1-1, is ETGVTQSPTHLIKTRGQQVTLRCSSQSGHNTVSWYQQALGQGPQFIFQYYREEENGRGNFPPRFSGLQFPNYSSELNVNALELDDSALYLCASSLRGGVFFGQGTRLTVV.

The chain couples TRBV5-4 to TRBJ2-7; 7 bases align to TRBD1. CDR1 is SGHNT, CDR2 YYREEE, per germline (reference sequence). The CDR3 is made up of 15 amino acids. After removal of 4 bases from V and 6 bases from J, the junction contained 13 bases not matched to a gene. The CDR3 loop is CASSLERSGGREQYF. The CDR3 nucleotides are TGTGCCAGCAGCCTCGAAAGGTCAGGGGGACGCGAGCAGTACTTC.

The rearrangement uses TRBV2 and TRBJ2-7; no firm D call. V lost 1 base and J lost 2, with 9 bases in between. The germline gives CDR1 SNHLY, CDR2 FYNNEI. The CDR3 covers 14 residues. CDR3 protein: CASSEGSYPYEQYF. Written as DNA, the CDR3 is TGTGCCAGCAGTGAAGGCTCATATCCCTACGAGCAGTACTTC.

In its sample, this clone was seen a few times. This sample includes further DNA sequences coding for the same CDR3. The CDR3 DNA reads as TGTGCCAGCAGTTCTCCTGCAGGGGCGGGGGCTTTCTTT. It encodes CASSSPAGAGAFF. This chain connects TRBV6-5 to TRBJ1-1; a possible D gene is TRBD1 (6 bases). Trimming removed 4 bases at V and 11 bases at J, with 17 bases between. CDR1 MNHEY and CDR2 SVGAGI come from the germline V gene. The CDR3 totals 13 residues.